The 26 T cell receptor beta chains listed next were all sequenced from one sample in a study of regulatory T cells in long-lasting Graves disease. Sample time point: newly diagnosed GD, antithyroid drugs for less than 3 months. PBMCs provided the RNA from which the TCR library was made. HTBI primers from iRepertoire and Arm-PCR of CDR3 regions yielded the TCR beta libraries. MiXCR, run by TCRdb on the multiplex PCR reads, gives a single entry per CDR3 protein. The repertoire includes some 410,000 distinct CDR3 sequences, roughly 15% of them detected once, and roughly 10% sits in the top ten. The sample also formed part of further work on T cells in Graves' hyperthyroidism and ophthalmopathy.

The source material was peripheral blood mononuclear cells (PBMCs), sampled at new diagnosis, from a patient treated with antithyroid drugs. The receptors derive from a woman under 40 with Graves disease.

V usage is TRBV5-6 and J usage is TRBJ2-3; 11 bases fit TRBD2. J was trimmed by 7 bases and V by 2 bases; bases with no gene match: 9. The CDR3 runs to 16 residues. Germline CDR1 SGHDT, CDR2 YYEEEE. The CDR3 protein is CASSLGTSGITNTQYF. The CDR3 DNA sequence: TGTGCCAGCAGCTTAGGGACTAGCGGAATTACGAATACGCAGTATTTT.

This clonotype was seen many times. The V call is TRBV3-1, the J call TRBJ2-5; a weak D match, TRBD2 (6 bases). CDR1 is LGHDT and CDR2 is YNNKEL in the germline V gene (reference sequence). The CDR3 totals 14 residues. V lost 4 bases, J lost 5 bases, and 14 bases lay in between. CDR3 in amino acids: CASSRRDSWETQYF. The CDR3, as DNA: TGTGCCAGCAGCCGGAGGGATTCCTGGGAGACCCAGTACTTC.

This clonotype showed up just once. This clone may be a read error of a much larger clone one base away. In nucleotides, the CDR3 is TGCGCCAGCAGCTTGGAGCGGGAGGTTGGCTCAGATACGCAGTATTTT. Protein: CASSLEREVGSDTQYF. The chain combines TRBV5-1 with TRBJ2-3; 9 bases fit TRBD2. This CDR3 region has 16 residues. Trimming took 0 bases from V and 4 from J; bases not matched to a gene: 6. CDR1 is SGHRS and CDR2 is YFSETQ in the germline V gene.

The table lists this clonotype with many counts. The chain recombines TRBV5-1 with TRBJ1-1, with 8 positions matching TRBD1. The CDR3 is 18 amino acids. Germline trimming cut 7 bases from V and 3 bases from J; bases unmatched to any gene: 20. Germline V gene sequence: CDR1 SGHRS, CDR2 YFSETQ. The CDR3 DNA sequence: TGCGCCAGCCGATCCCATGGGGGACAGGTACTCGGGGACACTGAAGCTTTCTTT. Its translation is CASRSHGGQVLGDTEAFF.

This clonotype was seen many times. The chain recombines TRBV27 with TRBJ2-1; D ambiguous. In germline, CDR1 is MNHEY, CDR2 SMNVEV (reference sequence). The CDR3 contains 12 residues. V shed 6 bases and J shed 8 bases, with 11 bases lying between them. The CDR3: CASRGLSYEQFF. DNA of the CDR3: TGTGCCAGCAGAGGCCTATCCTATGAGCAGTTCTTC.

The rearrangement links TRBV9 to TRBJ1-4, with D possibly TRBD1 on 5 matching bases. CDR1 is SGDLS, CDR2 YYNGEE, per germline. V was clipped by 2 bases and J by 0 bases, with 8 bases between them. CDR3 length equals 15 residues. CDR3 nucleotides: TGTGCCAGCAGCGTCCAGGGTACAACTAATGAAAAACTGTTTTTT. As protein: CASSVQGTTNEKLFF.

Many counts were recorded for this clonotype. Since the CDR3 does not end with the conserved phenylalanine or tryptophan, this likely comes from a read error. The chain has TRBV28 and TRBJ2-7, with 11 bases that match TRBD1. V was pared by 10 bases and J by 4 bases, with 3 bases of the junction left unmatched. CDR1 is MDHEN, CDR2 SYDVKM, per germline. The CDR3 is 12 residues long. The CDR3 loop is CATGQGGYEQYL. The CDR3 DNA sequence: TGTGCCACGGGACAGGGGGGGTACGAGCAGTACCTC.

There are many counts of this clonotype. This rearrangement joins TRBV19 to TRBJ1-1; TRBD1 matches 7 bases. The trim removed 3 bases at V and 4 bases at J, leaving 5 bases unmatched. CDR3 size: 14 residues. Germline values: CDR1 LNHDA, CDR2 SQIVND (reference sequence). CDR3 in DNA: TGTGCCAGTAGTATGACCCCAGGGGGCACTGAAGCTTTCTTT. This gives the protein CASSMTPGGTEAFF.

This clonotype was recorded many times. The CDR3 is CASSPDILNTEAFF. As DNA, the CDR3 is TGTGCCAGCAGCCCCGACATCTTGAACACTGAAGCTTTCTTT. V usage is TRBV9 and J usage is TRBJ1-1; no clear D. Germline V lookup: CDR1 SGDLS, CDR2 YYNGEE. The CDR3 extends over 14 amino acids. The V gene lost 4 bases and the J gene lost 0 bases, with 10 bases spanning the gap.

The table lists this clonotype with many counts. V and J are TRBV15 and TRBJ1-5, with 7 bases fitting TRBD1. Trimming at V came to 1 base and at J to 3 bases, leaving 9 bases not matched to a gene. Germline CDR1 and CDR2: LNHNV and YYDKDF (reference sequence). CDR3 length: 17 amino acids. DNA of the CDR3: TGTGCCACCAGCAGAGTGAGGACAGGTTGGGTCAATCAGCCCCAGCATTTT. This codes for CATSRVRTGWVNQPQHF.

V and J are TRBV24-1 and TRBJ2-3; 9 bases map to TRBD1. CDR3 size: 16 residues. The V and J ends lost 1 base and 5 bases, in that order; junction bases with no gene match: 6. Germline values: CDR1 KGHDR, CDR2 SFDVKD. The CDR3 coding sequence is TGTGCCACCAGTGATTTACGACAGGGGGAAGTAGATACGCAGTATTTT. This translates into CATSDLRQGEVDTQYF.

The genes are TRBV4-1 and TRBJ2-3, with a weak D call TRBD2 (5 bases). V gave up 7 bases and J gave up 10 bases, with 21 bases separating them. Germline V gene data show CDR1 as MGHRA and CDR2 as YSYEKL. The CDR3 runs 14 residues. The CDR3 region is CASTPTGFSGAQYF. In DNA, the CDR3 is TGCGCCAGCACCCCCACGGGGTTTAGTGGTGCGCAGTATTTT.

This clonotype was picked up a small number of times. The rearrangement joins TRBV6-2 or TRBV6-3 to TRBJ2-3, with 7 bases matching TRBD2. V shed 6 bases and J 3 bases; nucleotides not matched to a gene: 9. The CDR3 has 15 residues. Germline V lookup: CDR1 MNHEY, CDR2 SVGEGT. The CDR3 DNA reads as TGTGCCAGCAGCCACCTCGGACTAGAGACAGATACGCAGTATTTT. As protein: CASSHLGLETDTQYF.

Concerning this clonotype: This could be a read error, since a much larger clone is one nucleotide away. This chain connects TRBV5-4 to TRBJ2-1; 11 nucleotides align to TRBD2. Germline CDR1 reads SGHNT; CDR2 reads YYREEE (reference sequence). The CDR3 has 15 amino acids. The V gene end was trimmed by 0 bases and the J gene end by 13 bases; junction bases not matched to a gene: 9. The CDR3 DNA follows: TGTGCCAGCAGCTTGGGACTAGCGGGAATGGAGGCCCAGTTCTTC. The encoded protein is CASSLGLAGMEAQFF.

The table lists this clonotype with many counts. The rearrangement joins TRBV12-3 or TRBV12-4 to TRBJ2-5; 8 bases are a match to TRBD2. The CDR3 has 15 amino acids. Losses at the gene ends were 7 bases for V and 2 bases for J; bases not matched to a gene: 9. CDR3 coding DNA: TGTGCCAGCAACCATCCGGGAGGGAGGCAAGAGACCCAGTACTTC. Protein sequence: CASNHPGGRQETQYF.

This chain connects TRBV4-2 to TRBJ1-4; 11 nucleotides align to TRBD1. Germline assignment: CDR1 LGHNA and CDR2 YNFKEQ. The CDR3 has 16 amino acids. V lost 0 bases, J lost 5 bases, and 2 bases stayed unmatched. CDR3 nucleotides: TGTGCCAGCAGCCAAGAGGGGACAGGGGGGAATGAAAAACTGTTTTTT. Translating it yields CASSQEGTGGNEKLFF.

For the CDR3, the DNA is TGTGCCAGCAGTCGGGACAACCTATGGGGCTACACCTTC. Translated: CASSRDNLWGYTF. This chain joins TRBV12-3 or TRBV12-4 and TRBJ1-2; possibly TRBD1 for D (6 bases). V shed 5 bases and J shed 8 bases, with 15 bases lying between them. This CDR3 contains 13 residues.

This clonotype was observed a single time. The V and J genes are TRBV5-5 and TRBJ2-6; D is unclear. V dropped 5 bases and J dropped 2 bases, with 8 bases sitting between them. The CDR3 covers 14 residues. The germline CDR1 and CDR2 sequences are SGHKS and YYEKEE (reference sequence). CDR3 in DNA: TGTGCCAGCAGACCAGAACCTGGGGCCAACGTCCTGACTTTC. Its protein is CASRPEPGANVLTF.

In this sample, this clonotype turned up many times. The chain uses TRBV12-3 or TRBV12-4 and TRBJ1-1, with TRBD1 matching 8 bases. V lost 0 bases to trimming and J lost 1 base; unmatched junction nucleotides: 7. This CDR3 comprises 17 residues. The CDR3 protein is CASSLASWTGSNTEAFF. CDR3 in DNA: TGTGCCAGCAGTTTAGCGAGCTGGACAGGGTCGAACACTGAAGCTTTCTTT.

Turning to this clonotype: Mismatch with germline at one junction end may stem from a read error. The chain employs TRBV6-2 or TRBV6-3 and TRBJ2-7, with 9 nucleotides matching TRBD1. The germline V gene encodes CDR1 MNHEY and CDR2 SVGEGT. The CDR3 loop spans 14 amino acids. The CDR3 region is CASSGQGLTYEQYF. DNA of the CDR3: TGCGCCAGCAGTGGACAGGGGTTGACCTACGAGCAGTACTTC.

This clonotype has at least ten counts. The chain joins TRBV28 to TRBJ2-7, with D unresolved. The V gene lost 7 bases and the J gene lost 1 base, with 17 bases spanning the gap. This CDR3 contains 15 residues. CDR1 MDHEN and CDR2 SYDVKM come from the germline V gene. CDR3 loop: CASTHRAEPSYEQYF. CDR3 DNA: TGTGCCAGCACCCATCGCGCAGAACCTTCCTACGAGCAGTACTTC.

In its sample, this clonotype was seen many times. CDR3 in amino acids: CSATGTSGRVPYNEQFF. In DNA, the CDR3 is TGCAGTGCCACAGGGACTAGCGGGAGGGTCCCCTACAATGAGCAGTTCTTC. V and J are TRBV20-1 and TRBJ2-1; 16 bases are shared with TRBD2. V lost 6 bases, J lost 2 bases, and 7 bases stayed unmatched. Germline V gene sequence: CDR1 DFQATT, CDR2 SNEGSKA (reference sequence). The length of the CDR3 is 17 residues.

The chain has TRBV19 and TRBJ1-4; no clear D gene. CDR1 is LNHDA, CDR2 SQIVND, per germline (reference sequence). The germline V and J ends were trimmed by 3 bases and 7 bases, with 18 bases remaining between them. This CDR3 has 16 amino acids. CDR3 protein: CASSIDTLGMGEKLFF. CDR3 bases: TGTGCCAGTAGTATTGATACCTTGGGGATGGGTGAAAAACTGTTTTTT.

The CDR3 DNA is TGTGCCAGCAGCCAAGAAGCAGGGGGCTGGATTGAGCAGTTCTTC. It yields the protein CASSQEAGGWIEQFF. The V gene is TRBV4-2, the J gene TRBJ2-1; TRBD1 aligns across 8 bases. Unmatched junction bases numbered 7, after V lost 0 bases and J lost 9 bases. This CDR3 spans 15 amino acids. Germline V CDR1 and CDR2: LGHNA, YNFKEQ.

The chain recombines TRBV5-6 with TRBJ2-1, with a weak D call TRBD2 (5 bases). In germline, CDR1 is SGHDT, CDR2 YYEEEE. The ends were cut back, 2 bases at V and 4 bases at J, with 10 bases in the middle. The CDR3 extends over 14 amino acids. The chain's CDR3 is CASSLTDSYNEQFF. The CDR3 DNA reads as TGTGCCAGCAGCTTAACGGACTCTTACAATGAGCAGTTCTTC.

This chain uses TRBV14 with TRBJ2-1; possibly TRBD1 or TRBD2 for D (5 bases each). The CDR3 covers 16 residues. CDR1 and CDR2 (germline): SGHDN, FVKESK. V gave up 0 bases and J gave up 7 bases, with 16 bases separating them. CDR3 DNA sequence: TGTGCCAGCAGCCAAGAGGTGGGGCCTTCGGGGAATGAGCAGTTCTTC. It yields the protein CASSQEVGPSGNEQFF.